This passage covers 13 T cell receptor beta chains from one sample sequenced in a study of cytomegalovirus exposure and HLA in healthy donors. This PCR relied on a set of 60 Vbeta primers and 13 Jbeta primers. Data came from immunoSEQ multiplex PCR; TCRdb stores just in-frame clones and leaves some out. The table includes 75,000 to 80,000 clones, around 80% detected once. The sequencing input was PBMCs. These receptors all come from a male donor in good health and CMV-seronegative.

This CDR3 reads CASRLEGETQYF. The DNA of the CDR3 is TGTGCCAGCAGATTGGAGGGTGAGACCCAGTACTTC. The chain links TRBV2 to TRBJ2-5; perhaps TRBD2 as D (6 bases). This CDR3 is 12 amino acids long. Trimming removed 6 bases at V and 5 bases at J, with 10 bases between. From germline, CDR1 is SNHLY and CDR2 FYNNEI.

The chain has TRBV6-5 and TRBJ1-4, with 8 bases identical to TRBD1. Germline V gene sequence: CDR1 MNHEY, CDR2 SVGAGI. CDR3 length equals 15 residues. J lost 3 bases, V lost 5 bases, and 5 bases had no gene match. The CDR3 region is CASSPGGIANEKLFF. The CDR3 nucleotides are TGTGCCAGCAGTCCAGGGGGCATAGCTAATGAAAAACTGTTTTTT.

The rearrangement joins TRBV5-1 to TRBJ2-1; TRBD2 is a possible D gene (6 bases). In germline, CDR1 is SGHRS, CDR2 YFSETQ. This CDR3 is 14 amino acids long. Trimming cost V 0 bases and J 6 bases, with 10 bases left between them. The CDR3 DNA reads as TGCGCCAGCAGCTTGGCGGGAGACCTCAATGAGCAGTTCTTC. The encoded protein is CASSLAGDLNEQFF. The complete variable domain, with remaining parts taken from reference TRBV5-1 and TRBJ2-1, reads KAGVTQTPRYLIKTRGQQVTLSCSPISGHRSVSWYQQTPGQGLQFLFEYFSETQRNKGNFPGRFSGRQFSNSRSEMNVSTLELGDSALYLCASSLAGDLNEQFFGPGTRLTVL.

V gene TRBV9 combines with J gene TRBJ2-1, with 7 nucleotides matching TRBD1. The length of the CDR3 is 17 residues. J lost 0 bases, V lost 2 bases, and 8 bases had no gene match. Germline-derived CDR1 and CDR2 are SGDLS and YYNGEE. The CDR3 protein is CASSVSGGVSSYNEQFF. The DNA for the CDR3 is TGTGCCAGCAGCGTTTCAGGGGGTGTTAGCTCCTACAATGAGCAGTTCTTC.

For the CDR3, the DNA is TGCGCCAGCAGCTATACCCAGATAGCCGGGACAGCTAGCACAGATACGCAGTATTTT. This translates into CASSYTQIAGTASTDTQYF. The chain links TRBV5-1 to TRBJ2-3; TRBD1 agrees at 7 bases. CDR1 is SGHRS and CDR2 is YFSETQ in the germline V gene. V lost 3 bases and J lost 0; bases outside the gene matches: 16. This CDR3 spans 19 amino acids.

This clone was observed a handful of times. This CDR3 is CASSSQETQYF. DNA of the CDR3: TGTGCCAGCAGTTCGCAAGAGACCCAGTACTTC. The rearrangement joins TRBV6-5 to TRBJ2-5; D is undetermined. The CDR3 totals 11 residues. The germline V and J ends were trimmed by 4 bases and 2 bases, with 2 bases remaining between them. CDR1 and CDR2 (germline): MNHEY, SVGAGI.

The V gene is TRBV5-1, the J gene TRBJ1-3; no clear D. Germline assignment: CDR1 SGHRS and CDR2 YFSETQ. CDR3 size: 13 residues. V gave up 3 bases and J gave up 4 bases, with 8 bases separating them. The CDR3 nucleotides read TGCGCCAGCAGCTCTTCGACAGGAAACACCATATATTTT. It encodes CASSSSTGNTIYF.

This CDR3 is CASSLGLANNEQFF. The CDR3 region has the DNA TGTGCCAGCAGCTTGGGACTAGCGAACAATGAGCAGTTCTTC. The chain combines TRBV5-6 with TRBJ2-1; 8 positions agree with TRBD2. This CDR3 is built from 14 residues. Looked up from germline, CDR1 is SGHDT and CDR2 is YYEEEE. V lost 0 bases, J lost 5 bases, and 1 base stayed unmatched.

This chain connects TRBV5-6 to TRBJ2-2; 7 bases are a match to TRBD1. Germline lookup yields CDR1 SGHDT and CDR2 YYEEEE. CDR3 length equals 17 residues. Trimming removed 6 bases from V and 2 bases from J; junction bases left unmatched: 13. CDR3 sequence reads: CASIIFTGAENTGELFF. In nucleotides, the CDR3 is TGTGCCAGCATCATCTTTACAGGGGCAGAAAACACCGGGGAGCTGTTTTTT.

The rearrangement joins TRBV14 to TRBJ2-5, with D possibly matching TRBD2 (5 bases). V lost 3 bases to trimming and J lost 1 base, with 18 bases between them. Looked up from germline, CDR1 is SGHDN and CDR2 is FVKESK. The CDR3 sequence is 17 residues long. DNA of the CDR3: TGTGCCAGCAGCCAGAAGAGAGAGGACGGGGTCCAAGAGACCCAGTACTTC. It translates to CASSQKREDGVQETQYF.

This clone showed up just a few times. The chain carries TRBV5-4 and TRBJ1-3; D remains unclear. The CDR3 contains 14 residues. Germline loops: CDR1 SGHNT, CDR2 YYREEE (reference sequence). Trimming removed 5 bases at V and 0 bases at J, with 9 bases between. The CDR3 sequence: CASSQDFSGNTIYF. In nucleotides, the CDR3 is TGTGCCAGCAGTCAAGACTTCTCTGGAAACACCATATATTTT.

This clone was recorded once. The chain employs TRBV10-1 and TRBJ2-2; maybe TRBD1 (5 bases). The V gene lost 0 bases and the J gene lost 7 bases, with 9 bases spanning the gap. Germline CDR1 and CDR2: WNHNN and SYGVQD (reference sequence). There are 14 residues in the CDR3. The CDR3 DNA reads as TGCGCCAGCAGTGAGTCCGGACATTTCGGGGAGCTGTTTTTT. Residues: CASSESGHFGELFF.

DNA for the CDR3: TGTGCCAGCAGCCCCGGGACTAGTATTCCCAATCATGAGCAGTTCTTC. It translates to CASSPGTSIPNHEQFF. The rearrangement uses TRBV11-2 and TRBJ2-1; 8 positions agree with TRBD2. The CDR3 extends over 16 amino acids. Per germline, CDR1 SGHAT and CDR2 FQNNGV. Trimming removed 5 bases from V and 8 bases from J; junction bases left unmatched: 14.